One and the same sample provided the 2 T cell receptor beta chains below, sequenced in a study of blood T cells in healthy people across ages (dated by TCRdb to the mid-2010s). Library method: 5' RACE. Sequencing was carried out with an Illumina HiSeq 2500. A second PCR of about 7 to 12 cycles was run with a J-beta primer mix and a sample-barcoded 5' primer. TCRdb reprocessing: public reads trimmed at Q25 with fastp, clones called with MiXCR, in-frame beta chains kept. CDR3 protein sequences are deduplicated, and each keeps its most common genes and DNA. This sample holds about 1.4 million distinct CDR3 sequences; around 55% were observed only once. In total, the top ten clones hold 6.7% of the sample. Sequences were obtained from blood. The receptor source for this set is a man between 18 and 29 years old in good health.

The V call is TRBV7-9, the J call TRBJ2-7; a possible D gene is TRBD1 (5 bases). The germline V gene has CDR1 SEHNR and CDR2 FQNEAQ (reference sequence). The germline V and J ends were trimmed by 5 bases and 7 bases, with 12 bases remaining between them. The CDR3 is made up of 12 amino acids. The CDR3 sequence is CASSHKPGEQYF. As DNA, the CDR3 is TGTGCCAGCAGCCACAAACCAGGGGAGCAGTACTTC.

The gene calls are TRBV11-2 and TRBJ2-7; a weak D match, TRBD2 (6 bases). CDR1 is SGHAT and CDR2 is FQNNGV in the germline V gene. The CDR3 is 14 amino acids. V was cut by 5 bases and J by 0 bases, with 11 bases left in between. CDR3 protein: CASSKAGSSYEQYF. As DNA, the CDR3 is TGTGCCAGCAGCAAAGCGGGCAGCTCCTACGAGCAGTACTTC.